The 30 T cell receptor beta chains presented below share a single source sample, sequenced in a study of read filtering for tumor transcriptome and immune sequencing. From 300 to 400 ng of RNA, a library with molecular barcoded alpha/delta and beta/gamma adaptors was made. TCRdb called the reads again in MiXCR, with one record for every CDR3 protein. Among some 120,000 distinct CDR3 sequences listed, over 10% were seen once. Input material: a population of CD138-negative cells sorted from bone marrow. Receptors originate from a donor over 35 with multiple myeloma.

The chain links TRBV9 to TRBJ2-1; 9 bases line up with TRBD2. Germline loops: CDR1 SGDLS, CDR2 YYNGEE. This CDR3 comprises 15 residues. V trimming: 3 bases; J trimming: 4 bases; junction bases outside the gene matches: 5. The CDR3 bases are TGTGCCAGCAGCGGTAGCGGGAGAGGGTACAATGAGCAGTTCTTC. It translates to CASSGSGRGYNEQFF.

This clonotype was detected ten times or more. The V gene is TRBV6-6, the J gene TRBJ1-2; the D gene is possibly TRBD1 (5 bases). CDR1 MNHNY and CDR2 SVGAGI come from the germline V gene (reference sequence). This CDR3 contains 16 residues. Deletions cut 8 bases from V and 5 bases from J, with 24 bases between. The CDR3 here is CASGPEKDSSSYGYTF. The CDR3 DNA follows: TGTGCCAGCGGACCCGAGAAAGACAGCTCGAGTTATGGCTACACCTTC.

This clonotype was found a few times. The rearrangement links TRBV20-1 to TRBJ2-1; TRBD2 matches at 10 bases. From germline, CDR1 is DFQATT and CDR2 SNEGSKA (reference sequence). V shed 1 base, J shed 2 bases, and the junction held 5 bases outside the gene matches. The CDR3 sequence is 16 residues long. The CDR3 is CSARVLAGEPYNEQFF. Here the CDR3 DNA reads TGCAGTGCTAGAGTTCTAGCGGGAGAACCCTACAATGAGCAGTTCTTC.

About this clonotype: This may stem from a read error, because a much larger clone lies one nucleotide away. V usage is TRBV3-1 and J usage is TRBJ2-1, with 12 nucleotides matching TRBD2. Germline V gives CDR1 LGHDT, CDR2 YNNKEL (reference sequence). The CDR3 runs 14 residues. The CDR3 DNA follows: TGTGCCAGCAGCGTACGGACTAGCGGGAATGAGCTGTTCTTC. This sequence encodes CASSVRTSGNELFF.

This clonotype was counted between two and nine times. The J gene is TRBJ1-1, the V gene TRBV4-1; 7 nucleotides match TRBD1. CDR1 and CDR2 (germline): MGHRA, YSYEKL. The CDR3 has 14 amino acids. Trimming at V came to 4 bases and at J to 3 bases, leaving 5 bases not matched to a gene. CDR3 sequence reads: CASSRQQGDTEAFF. The CDR3 DNA reads TGCGCCAGCAGCCGACAGCAGGGGGACACTGAAGCTTTCTTT.

Note on this clonotype: A much more abundant neighbour one base away suggests this may be a read error. This chain joins TRBV2 and TRBJ2-3; D is unresolved. The CDR3 consists of 16 residues. CDR1 and CDR2 (germline): SNHLY, FYNNEI. V lost 3 bases to trimming and J lost 6 bases, with 19 bases between them. DNA of the CDR3: TGTGCCAGCAGTGACCGGGTGGTGGTACCTCTGGATACGCAGTATTTT. The encoded protein is CASSDRVVVPLDTQYF.

As concerns this clonotype: With a much larger clone just one base away, this may be a read error. This chain joins TRBV11-2 and TRBJ1-2; D gene uncertain. This CDR3 region has 15 residues. Germline V gene lookup returns CDR1 SGHAT and CDR2 FQNNGV. Trimming cost V 4 bases and J 0 bases, with 12 bases left between them. This CDR3 reads CASSSNVGANYGYTF. For the CDR3, the DNA is TGTGCCAGCAGCTCGAACGTCGGAGCTAACTATGGCTACACCTTC.

The sample holds a few counts of this clonotype. This chain links TRBV20-1 with TRBJ2-7; 9 nucleotides line up with TRBD2. Germline-derived CDR1 and CDR2 are DFQATT and SNEGSKA (reference sequence). CDR3 length equals 14 residues. The ends lost 5 bases at V and 2 bases at J; junction bases unmatched: 7. The DNA of the CDR3 is TGCAGTGCTCAGAAGAGCGGGGGGACCTACGAGCAGTACTTC. Translated, it gives CSAQKSGGTYEQYF.

There are many counts of this clonotype. This rearrangement joins TRBV29-1 to TRBJ1-5, with D hard to call. Germline V gene lookup returns CDR1 SQVTM and CDR2 ANQGSEA. This CDR3 is 10 amino acids long. The V and J ends lost 4 bases and 9 bases respectively, with 7 bases between them. CDR3 sequence reads: CSVVGGPQHF. In DNA form, the CDR3 reads TGCAGCGTTGTCGGTGGGCCCCAGCATTTT.

This clonotype was counted ten times or more. This chain connects TRBV6-6 to TRBJ2-3; D perhaps matches TRBD2 (6 bases). Deletions cut 7 bases from V and 2 bases from J, with 13 bases between. The V gene's germline CDR1 is MNHNY and CDR2 SVGAGI (reference sequence). The CDR3 sequence is 14 residues long. For the CDR3, the DNA is TGTGCCAGCACGATAGCGGCCACCACAGATACGCAGTATTTT. It translates to CASTIAATTDTQYF.

This clonotype was observed a few times. Since a much larger clone is just one base distant, this may be a read error. Likely a read error: the CDR3 ends without its conserved phenylalanine or tryptophan. The chain recombines TRBV5-1 with TRBJ2-3; possibly TRBD2 for D (5 bases). CDR3 length: 15 residues. The V end was cut by 2 bases, the J end by 0 bases, with 10 bases between. Looked up from germline, CDR1 is SGHRS and CDR2 is YFSETQ. The CDR3 sequence: CASSLLRTSTDTQYL. The CDR3 nucleotides read TGCGCCAGCAGCTTACTACGGACTAGCACAGATACGCAGTATCTT.

This clonotype has ten or more counts. The chain is built from TRBV19 and TRBJ2-1; TRBD2 aligns across 10 bases. The CDR3 length is 16 residues. Germline V gene lookup returns CDR1 LNHDA and CDR2 SQIVND (reference sequence). After removal of 4 bases from V and 7 bases from J, the junction contained 10 bases not matched to a gene. The DNA for the CDR3 is TGTGCCAGTAGTAAACTAGCGGGAACCCTGCCAAATGAGCAGTTCTTC. Translating gives CASSKLAGTLPNEQFF.

The rearrangement uses TRBV28 and TRBJ2-1; 13 bases align to TRBD2. Germline V gene sequence: CDR1 MDHEN, CDR2 SYDVKM. The V segment lost 7 bases and the J segment 0 bases; nucleotides outside the gene matches: 12. The CDR3 runs to 19 residues. CDR3: CASTSPGLAGSSSYNEQFF. CDR3 bases: TGTGCCAGCACCTCCCCGGGACTAGCGGGGTCGAGCTCCTACAATGAGCAGTTCTTC.

As to this clonotype: A read error is possible here, since a much larger clone lies one base away. The J gene is TRBJ2-1, the V gene TRBV29-1; 10 bases are a match to TRBD1. The germline V gene encodes CDR1 SQVTM and CDR2 ANQGSEA. The CDR3 sequence is 13 residues long. CDR3 sequence: CSVVTGGYNGQFF. The CDR3 DNA reads as TGCAGCGTTGTGACAGGGGGCTACAATGGGCAGTTCTTC.

The table lists this clonotype with many counts. The rearrangement joins TRBV7-3 to TRBJ2-6; TRBD2 is a possible D gene (5 bases). Germline V gene lookup returns CDR1 SGHTA and CDR2 FQGTGA. The CDR3 length is 15 residues. Trimming cost V 3 bases and J 1 base, with 7 bases left between them. CDR3 sequence reads: CASSFGGSGANVLTF. The CDR3 DNA reads TGTGCCAGCAGCTTTGGAGGTTCTGGGGCCAACGTCCTGACTTTC.

The chain is built from TRBV28 and TRBJ2-1, with 13 bases lining up with TRBD2. With V trimmed by 5 bases and J by 7 bases, 8 bases remained unmatched. This CDR3 comprises 16 residues. Germline-derived CDR1 and CDR2 are MDHEN and SYDVKM. In nucleotides, the CDR3 is TGTGCCAGCAGTGGACCCGGGACTAGCGGGATGAATGAGCAGTTCTTC. Encoded protein: CASSGPGTSGMNEQFF. The full variable domain, in which reference TRBV28 and TRBJ2-1 provide the parts outside the CDR3, is DVKVTQSSRYLVKRTGEKVFLECVQDMDHENMFWYRQDPGLGLRLIYFSYDVKMKEKGDIPEGYSVSREKKERFSLILESASTNQTSMYLCASSGPGTSGMNEQFFGPGTRLTVL.

This chain uses TRBV11-2 with TRBJ2-2, with D hard to call. V was shortened by 9 bases and J by 1 base, with 24 bases between the two germline ends. CDR1 is SGHAT, CDR2 FQNNGV, per germline. The CDR3 has 18 residues. CDR3 protein: CARRLGMLVSLNTGELFF. CDR3 in DNA: TGTGCCAGAAGATTAGGGATGCTAGTTTCCTTGAACACCGGGGAGCTGTTTTTT. The variable domain in full, with the rest retrieved from reference TRBV11-2 and TRBJ2-2, is EAGVAQSPRYKIIEKRQSVAFWCNPISGHATLYWYQQILGQGPKLLIQFQNNGVVDDSQLPKDRFSAERLKGVDSTLKIQPAKLEDSAVYLCARRLGMLVSLNTGELFFGEGSRLTVL.

This clonotype was seen only a few times. This chain links TRBV5-1 with TRBJ1-1, with 12 positions matching TRBD1. The CDR3 is 17 residues long. The germline gives CDR1 SGHRS, CDR2 YFSETQ. With V trimmed by 3 bases and J by 3 bases, 9 bases remained unmatched. The CDR3 region has the DNA TGCGCCAGCAGCTCCGGGACAGGGGGCTTTCGGGACACTGAAGCTTTCTTT. Its protein is CASSSGTGGFRDTEAFF.

This clonotype came up many times. This chain links TRBV2 with TRBJ2-1, with 10 bases lining up with TRBD2. CDR1 is SNHLY and CDR2 is FYNNEI in the germline V gene. V trimming: 9 bases; J trimming: 3 bases; junction bases outside the gene matches: 5. The CDR3 contains 14 residues. CDR3 region: CASYSGRNYNEQFF. The CDR3 bases are TGTGCCAGTTATAGCGGGAGGAACTACAATGAGCAGTTCTTC. Full variable domain (outside the CDR3, taken from reference TRBV2 and TRBJ2-1): EPEVTQTPSHQVTQMGQEVILRCVPISNHLYFYWYRQILGQKVEFLVSFYNNEISEKSEIFDDQFSVERPDGSNFTLKIRSTKLEDSAMYFCASYSGRNYNEQFFGPGTRLTVL.

This clonotype was found many times. The gene calls are TRBV6-5 and TRBJ1-4, with 11 bases that match TRBD1. Germline CDR1 reads MNHEY; CDR2 reads SVGAGI. CDR3 length: 16 residues. Trimming took 6 bases from V and 7 from J; bases not matched to a gene: 10. The CDR3 protein is CASRIRGQGAGEKLFF. CDR3 bases: TGTGCCAGCAGAATACGTGGACAGGGGGCGGGTGAAAAACTGTTTTTT.

This clonotype was seen at least ten times. The J gene is TRBJ2-1, the V gene TRBV5-1; no firm D call. Trimming cost V 0 bases and J 5 bases, with 12 bases left between them. The length of the CDR3 is 15 residues. Germline V lookup: CDR1 SGHRS, CDR2 YFSETQ. The CDR3 sequence is CASSLVSLPNNEQFF. CDR3 in DNA: TGCGCCAGCAGCTTGGTGTCTCTACCAAACAATGAGCAGTTCTTC.

This clonotype was detected ten times or more. The V call is TRBV5-1, the J call TRBJ2-7; 11 bases map to TRBD1. The CDR3 consists of 14 residues. CDR1 and CDR2 (germline): SGHRS, YFSETQ. V lost 3 bases and J lost 7; bases outside the gene matches: 6. The CDR3 nucleotides read TGCGCCAGCAGCTCAGGACAGGGGGCTGGGGAGCAGTACTTC. Encoded protein: CASSSGQGAGEQYF.

This clonotype was observed at least ten times. The rearrangement links TRBV12-3 or TRBV12-4 to TRBJ1-1; D remains unclear. The CDR3 totals 15 residues. V was shortened by 3 bases and J by 6 bases, with 17 bases between the two germline ends. The CDR3 DNA sequence: TGTGCCAGCAGTTTCCCTTCCCGCCTTACCCCTGAAGCTTTCTTT. Its protein is CASSFPSRLTPEAFF.

This clonotype occurred many times. The chain links TRBV5-1 to TRBJ2-1; the match to TRBD1 covers 7 bases. Germline V gives CDR1 SGHRS, CDR2 YFSETQ. This CDR3 has 16 amino acids. J gave up 4 bases and V 5 bases, and 12 bases lay outside the gene matches. The CDR3 loop reads CASRPEPGQFYNEQFF. As DNA, the CDR3 is TGCGCCAGCAGACCCGAACCGGGACAGTTTTACAATGAGCAGTTCTTC.

There are a few counts of this clonotype. The chain recombines TRBV18 with TRBJ2-3; a possible D gene is TRBD1 (6 bases). CDR1 KGHSH and CDR2 LQKENI come from the germline V gene. The length of the CDR3 is 15 residues. Trimming shortened V by 2 bases and J by 0 bases, and 9 bases separated the two germline ends. CDR3 coding DNA: TGTGCCAGCTCACCAAGACAGGTTAGCACAGATACGCAGTATTTT. Its protein is CASSPRQVSTDTQYF.

Details on this clonotype: A much more abundant neighbour one base away suggests this may be a read error. The CDR3 region has the DNA TGTGCCAGAAGCATCACAGAAGAAGATACGCAGTATTTT. This sequence encodes CARSITEEDTQYF. The chain is built from TRBV7-3 and TRBJ2-3; D not resolved. Trimming stripped 9 bases from V and 5 bases from J, with 15 bases between. This CDR3 contains 13 residues. CDR1 and CDR2 from the germline V gene are SGHTA and FQGTGA.

The chain employs TRBV30 and TRBJ2-7; no firm D call. Germline lookup yields CDR1 GTSNPN and CDR2 SVGIG (reference sequence). The CDR3 runs 12 residues. Trimming took 1 base from V and 3 from J, leaving 7 bases between them. The CDR3 DNA sequence: TGTGCCTGGAGTGCTCTTTTCTACGAGCAGTACTTC. This sequence encodes CAWSALFYEQYF.

Many counts were recorded for this clonotype. The rearrangement links TRBV7-6 to TRBJ1-1; D gene uncertain. Germline CDR1 SGHVS, CDR2 FNYEAQ. The V and J ends lost 1 base and 1 base respectively, with 7 bases between them. The CDR3 covers 14 residues. CDR3 bases: TGTGCCAGCAGCTTAGTTGCGGGGAACACTGAAGCTTTCTTT. The encoded protein is CASSLVAGNTEAFF.

In this sample, this clonotype turned up many times. V and J are TRBV30 and TRBJ2-3; 9 bases fit TRBD1. Germline V CDR1 and CDR2: GTSNPN, SVGIG (reference sequence). V gave up 4 bases and J gave up 4 bases; unmatched junction bases: 6. The CDR3 is 14 amino acids. The DNA of the CDR3 is TGTGCCTGGAAGGGACAGGGAGTCGCAGATACGCAGTATTTT. Its translation is CAWKGQGVADTQYF.

This clonotype was counted ten times or more. The rearrangement uses TRBV27 and TRBJ2-3; D remains unclear. Germline V gene lookup returns CDR1 MNHEY and CDR2 SMNVEV (reference sequence). This CDR3 region has 15 residues. V was pared by 2 bases and J by 0 bases, with 9 bases between. CDR3 region: CASSLIGISTDTQYF. The DNA for the CDR3 is TGTGCCAGCAGTTTAATAGGAATTAGCACAGATACGCAGTATTTT.